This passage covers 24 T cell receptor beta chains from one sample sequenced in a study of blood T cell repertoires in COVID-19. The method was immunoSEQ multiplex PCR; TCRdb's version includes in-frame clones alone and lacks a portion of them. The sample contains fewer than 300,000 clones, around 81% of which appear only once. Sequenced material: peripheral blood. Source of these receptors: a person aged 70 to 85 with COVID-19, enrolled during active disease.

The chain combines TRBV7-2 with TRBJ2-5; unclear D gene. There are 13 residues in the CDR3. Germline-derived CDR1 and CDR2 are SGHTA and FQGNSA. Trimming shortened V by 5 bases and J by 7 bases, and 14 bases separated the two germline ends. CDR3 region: CASSPTRVGTQYF. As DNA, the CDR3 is TGTGCCAGCAGCCCAACACGGGTCGGGACCCAGTACTTC.

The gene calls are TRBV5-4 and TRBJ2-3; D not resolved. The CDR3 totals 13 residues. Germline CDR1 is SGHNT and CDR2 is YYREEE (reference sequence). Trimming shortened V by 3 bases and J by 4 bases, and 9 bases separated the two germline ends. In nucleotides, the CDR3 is TGTGCCAGCAGCTCCCCATTCCCAGATACGCAGTATTTT. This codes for CASSSPFPDTQYF.

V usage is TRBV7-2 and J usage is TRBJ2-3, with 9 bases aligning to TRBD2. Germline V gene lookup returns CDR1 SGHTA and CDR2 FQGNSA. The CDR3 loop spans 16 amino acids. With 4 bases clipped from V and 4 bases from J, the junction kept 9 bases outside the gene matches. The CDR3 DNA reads TGTGCCAGCAGCTCCGAGGGCGGGGGGGCCGCAGATACGCAGTATTTT. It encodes CASSSEGGGAADTQYF.

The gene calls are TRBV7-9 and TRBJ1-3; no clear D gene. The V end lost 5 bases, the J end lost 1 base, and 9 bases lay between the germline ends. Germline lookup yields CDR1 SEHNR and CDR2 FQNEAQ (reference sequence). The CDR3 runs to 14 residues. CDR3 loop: CASSRRDSGNTIYF. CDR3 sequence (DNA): TGTGCCAGCAGCCGCCGGGATTCTGGAAACACCATATATTTT.

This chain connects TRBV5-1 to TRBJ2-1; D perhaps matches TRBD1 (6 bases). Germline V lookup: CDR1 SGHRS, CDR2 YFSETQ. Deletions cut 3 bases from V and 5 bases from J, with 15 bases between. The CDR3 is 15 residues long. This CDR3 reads CASSWAGVQNNEQFF. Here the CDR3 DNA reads TGCGCCAGCAGCTGGGCAGGGGTACAGAACAATGAGCAGTTCTTC.

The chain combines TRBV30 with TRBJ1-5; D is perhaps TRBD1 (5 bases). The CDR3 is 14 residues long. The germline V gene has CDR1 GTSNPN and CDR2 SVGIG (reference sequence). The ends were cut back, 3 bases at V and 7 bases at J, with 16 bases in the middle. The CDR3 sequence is CAWRGPGREQPQHF. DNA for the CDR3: TGTGCCTGGAGAGGACCAGGGCGGGAGCAGCCCCAGCATTTT.

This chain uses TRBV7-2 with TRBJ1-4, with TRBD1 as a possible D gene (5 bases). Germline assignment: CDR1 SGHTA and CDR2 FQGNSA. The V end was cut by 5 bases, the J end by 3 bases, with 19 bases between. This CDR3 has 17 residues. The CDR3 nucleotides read TGTGCCAGCAGCACAGTGCGGTGGAGGGACCCTAATGAAAAACTGTTTTTT. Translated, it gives CASSTVRWRDPNEKLFF.

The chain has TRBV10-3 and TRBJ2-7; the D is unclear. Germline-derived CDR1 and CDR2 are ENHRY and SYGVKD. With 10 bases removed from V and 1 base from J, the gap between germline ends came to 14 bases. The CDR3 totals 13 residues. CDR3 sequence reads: CATTRGDSYEQYF. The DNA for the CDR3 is TGTGCCACAACGCGAGGAGATTCCTACGAGCAGTACTTC.

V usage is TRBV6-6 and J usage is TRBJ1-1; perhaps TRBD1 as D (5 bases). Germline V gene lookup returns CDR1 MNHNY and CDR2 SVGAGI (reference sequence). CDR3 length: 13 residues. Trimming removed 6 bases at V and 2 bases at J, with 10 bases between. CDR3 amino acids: CASRGPANTEAFF. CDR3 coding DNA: TGTGCCAGCAGGGGGCCGGCTAACACTGAAGCTTTCTTT.

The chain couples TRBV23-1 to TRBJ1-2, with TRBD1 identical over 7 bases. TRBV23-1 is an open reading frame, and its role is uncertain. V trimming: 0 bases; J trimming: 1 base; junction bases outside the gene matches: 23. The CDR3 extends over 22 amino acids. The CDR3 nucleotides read TGCGCCAGCAGTCAATCGGGCCCAACGACCAATTTCACGACAGGGCTTAACTATGGCTACACCTTC. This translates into CASSQSGPTTNFTTGLNYGYTF.

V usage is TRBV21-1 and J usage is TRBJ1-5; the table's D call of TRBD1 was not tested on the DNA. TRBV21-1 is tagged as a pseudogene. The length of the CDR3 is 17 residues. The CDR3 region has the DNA TGTGCCAGCAGCAAATCTACTCTAGACAGGTTTAATCAGCCCCAGCATTTT. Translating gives CASSKSTLDRFNQPQHF.

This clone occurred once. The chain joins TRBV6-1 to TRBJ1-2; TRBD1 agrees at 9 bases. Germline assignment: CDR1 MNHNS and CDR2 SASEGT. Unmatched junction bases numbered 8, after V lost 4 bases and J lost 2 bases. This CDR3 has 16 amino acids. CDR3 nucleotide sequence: TGTGCCAGCAGTGGGGCCCCCGGGACAGGGAACTATGGCTACACCTTC. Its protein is CASSGAPGTGNYGYTF.

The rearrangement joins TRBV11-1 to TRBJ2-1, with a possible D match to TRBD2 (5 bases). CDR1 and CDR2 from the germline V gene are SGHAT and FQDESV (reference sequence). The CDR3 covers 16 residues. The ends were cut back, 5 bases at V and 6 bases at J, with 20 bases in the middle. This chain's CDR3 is CASSPLLVEARNEQFF. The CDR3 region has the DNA TGTGCCAGCAGCCCTCTCTTGGTGGAGGCACGCAATGAGCAGTTCTTC.

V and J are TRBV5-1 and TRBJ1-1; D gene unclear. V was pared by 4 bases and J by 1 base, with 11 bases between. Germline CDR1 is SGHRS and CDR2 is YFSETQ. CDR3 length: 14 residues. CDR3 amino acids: CASSRNSPNTEAFF. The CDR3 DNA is TGCGCCAGCAGCAGAAACTCCCCGAACACTGAAGCTTTCTTT.

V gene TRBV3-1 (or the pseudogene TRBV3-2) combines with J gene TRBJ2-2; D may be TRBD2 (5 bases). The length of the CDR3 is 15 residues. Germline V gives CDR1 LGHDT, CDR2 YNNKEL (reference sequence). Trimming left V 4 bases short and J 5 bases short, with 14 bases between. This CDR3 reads CASSPPSGSTGELFF. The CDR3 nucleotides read TGTGCCAGCAGCCCCCCGAGCGGTTCTACCGGGGAGCTGTTTTTT.

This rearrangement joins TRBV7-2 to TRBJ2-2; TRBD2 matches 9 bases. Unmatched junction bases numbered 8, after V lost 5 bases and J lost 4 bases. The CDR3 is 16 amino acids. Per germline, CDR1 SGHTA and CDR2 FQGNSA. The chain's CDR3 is CASSLAGGPVTGELFF. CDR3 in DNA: TGTGCCAGCAGCCTCGCGGGAGGGCCCGTCACCGGGGAGCTGTTTTTT. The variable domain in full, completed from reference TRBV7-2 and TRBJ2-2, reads GAGVSQSPSNKVTEKGKDVELRCDPISGHTALYWYRQSLGQGLEFLIYFQGNSAPDKSGLPSDRFSAERTGGSVSTLTIQRTQQEDSAVYLCASSLAGGPVTGELFFGEGSRLTVL.

The CDR3 DNA sequence: TGCAGTGCTAACTCTGAAGCTTTCTTT. Translating gives CSANSEAFF. The rearrangement joins TRBV20-1 to TRBJ1-1; no firm D call. The CDR3 extends over 9 amino acids. V shed 4 bases and J shed 6 bases, with 3 bases lying between them. The germline V gene encodes CDR1 DFQATT and CDR2 SNEGSKA (reference sequence).

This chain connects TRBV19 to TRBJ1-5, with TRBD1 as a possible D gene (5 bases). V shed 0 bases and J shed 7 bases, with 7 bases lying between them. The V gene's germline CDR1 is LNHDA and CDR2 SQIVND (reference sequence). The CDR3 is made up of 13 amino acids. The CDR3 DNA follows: TGTGCCAGTAGTATAGATCGGGGGCAGCCCCAGCATTTT. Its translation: CASSIDRGQPQHF.

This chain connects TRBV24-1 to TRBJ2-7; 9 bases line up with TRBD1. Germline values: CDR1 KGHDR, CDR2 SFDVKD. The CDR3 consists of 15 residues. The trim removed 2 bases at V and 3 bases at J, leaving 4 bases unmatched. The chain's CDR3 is CATSDSGTGLYEQYF. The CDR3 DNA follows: TGTGCCACCAGTGATTCCGGGACAGGGCTCTACGAGCAGTACTTC.

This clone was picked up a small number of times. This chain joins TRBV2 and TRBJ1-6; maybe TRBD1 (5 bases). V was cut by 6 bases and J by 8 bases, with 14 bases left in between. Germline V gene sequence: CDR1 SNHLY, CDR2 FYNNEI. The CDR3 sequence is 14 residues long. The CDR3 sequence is CASSPRRGDSPLHF. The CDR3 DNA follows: TGTGCCAGCAGCCCGAGGCGGGGGGATTCACCCCTCCACTTT.

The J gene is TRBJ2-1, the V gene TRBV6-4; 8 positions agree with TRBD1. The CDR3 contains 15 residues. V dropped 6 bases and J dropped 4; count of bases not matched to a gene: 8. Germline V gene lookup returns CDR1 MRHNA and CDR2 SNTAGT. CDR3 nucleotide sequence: TGTGCCAGCAGCCCAGGACAGGGAACATACAATGAGCAGTTCTTC. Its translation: CASSPGQGTYNEQFF.

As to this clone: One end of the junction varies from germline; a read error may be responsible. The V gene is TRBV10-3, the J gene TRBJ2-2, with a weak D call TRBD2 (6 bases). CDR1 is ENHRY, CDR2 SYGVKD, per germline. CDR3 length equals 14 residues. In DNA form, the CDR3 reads TGTGCCAGCAGAAAAGATAACCGCGGGCGGGGAGCTGTTTTT. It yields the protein CASRKDNRGRGAVF.

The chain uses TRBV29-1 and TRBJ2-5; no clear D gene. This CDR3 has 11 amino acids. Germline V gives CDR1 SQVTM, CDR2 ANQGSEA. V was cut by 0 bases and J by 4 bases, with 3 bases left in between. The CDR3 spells CSVEELETQYF. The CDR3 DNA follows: TGCAGCGTTGAAGAACTAGAGACCCAGTACTTC.

The CDR3 nucleotides read TGTGCCAGCAGCCCCGGACAGGGGAGATCCGAGAGTGAAAAACTGTTTTTT. Encoded protein: CASSPGQGRSESEKLFF. The chain links TRBV3-1 (or the pseudogene TRBV3-2) to TRBJ1-4; 9 nucleotides align to TRBD1. The germline CDR1 and CDR2 sequences are LGHDT and YNNKEL (reference sequence). The length of the CDR3 is 17 residues. J lost 7 bases, V lost 4 bases, and 13 bases had no gene match.